This is a list of T cell receptor beta chains from one sample in a study of control samples from healthy donors and cancer patients. The assay was immunoSEQ multiplex PCR, and TCRdb's table has in-frame clones only and misses some. Of around 86,000 clones listed, approximately 90% are singletons. Source material: PBMCs. Receptors were obtained from a woman aged 55-75 years with head and neck cancer. Each CDR3 is given with its conserved first and last residue. Each record gives: J gene, D gene, clone size, V gene, CDR3 protein, CDR3 DNA. D genes are given only for firm matches. A clone size is listed for some rows: how often the clone was seen (once, few, many), or a class if it is expanded.

j_call: TRBJ1-5
d_call: TRBD1
clone_size: .
v_call: TRBV15
cdr3_aa: CATGSGTGSNQPQHF
cdr3_nt: TGTGCCACCGGGTCCGGGACAGGGTCCAATCAGCCCCAGCATTTT

j_call: TRBJ2-3
d_call: .
clone_size: .
v_call: TRBV7-3
cdr3_aa: CASSLGNSYTDTQYF
cdr3_nt: TGTGCCAGCAGCTTAGGGAACAGTTACACAGATACGCAGTATTTT

j_call: TRBJ1-1
d_call: TRBD1
clone_size: few
v_call: TRBV11-3
cdr3_aa: CASSFHRTGHTEAFF
cdr3_nt: TGTGCCAGCAGCTTCCACAGGACAGGGCACACTGAAGCTTTCTTT

j_call: TRBJ2-5
d_call: .
clone_size: .
v_call: TRBV27
cdr3_aa: CASSLEGSTQTQYF
cdr3_nt: TGTGCCAGCAGTTTAGAGGGGTCGACGCAGACCCAGTACTTC

j_call: TRBJ2-3
d_call: .
clone_size: .
v_call: TRBV25-1
cdr3_aa: CASGSSTDTQYF
cdr3_nt: TGTGCCAGCGGTTCTAGCACAGATACGCAGTATTTT

j_call: TRBJ1-4
d_call: .
clone_size: .
v_call: TRBV5-6
cdr3_aa: CASSPDLANEKLFF
cdr3_nt: TGTGCCAGCAGCCCCGACTTGGCTAATGAAAAACTGTTTTTT

j_call: TRBJ2-7
d_call: TRBD2
clone_size: .
v_call: TRBV2
cdr3_aa: CASSEGLVMTIEGEQYF
cdr3_nt: TGTGCCAGCAGTGAGGGACTAGTTATGACAATTGAGGGGGAGCAGTACTTC

j_call: TRBJ2-4
d_call: .
clone_size: .
v_call: TRBV11-2
cdr3_aa: CASSLQRELTIQYF
cdr3_nt: TGTGCCAGCAGCTTACAACGGGAGTTAACCATTCAGTACTTC

j_call: TRBJ2-3
d_call: TRBD2
clone_size: .
v_call: TRBV27
cdr3_aa: CASSLLRTSGSTDTQYF
cdr3_nt: TGTGCCAGCAGTTTACTTCGGACTAGCGGGTCCACAGATACGCAGTATTTT

j_call: TRBJ1-1
d_call: .
clone_size: .
v_call: TRBV5-5
cdr3_aa: CASSFDGADTEAFF
cdr3_nt: TGTGCCAGCAGCTTTGACGGGGCGGACACTGAAGCTTTCTTT

j_call: TRBJ2-3
d_call: TRBD2
clone_size: .
v_call: TRBV10-2
cdr3_aa: CASKVAGGSTDTQYF
cdr3_nt: TGCGCCAGCAAAGTAGCGGGGGGTAGCACAGATACGCAGTATTTT

j_call: TRBJ2-3
d_call: .
clone_size: .
v_call: TRBV9
cdr3_aa: CASSVTGFTDTQYF
cdr3_nt: TGTGCCAGCAGCGTAACAGGGTTCACAGATACGCAGTATTTT

j_call: TRBJ1-5
d_call: TRBD1
clone_size: .
v_call: TRBV15
cdr3_aa: CATSRDRQSNQPQHF
cdr3_nt: TGTGCCACCAGCCGGGACAGGCAAAGCAATCAGCCCCAGCATTTT

j_call: TRBJ1-1
d_call: .
clone_size: once
v_call: TRBV9
cdr3_aa: CASSVSGRATEAFF
cdr3_nt: TGTGCCAGCAGCGTATCTGGGCGGGCCACTGAAGCTTTCTTT